The TCR beta chain under discussion was sequenced for a study of T cells in Graves' hyperthyroidism and ophthalmopathy. Clinical symptoms, serum thyroxine and TRAb, thyroid ultrasound and orbital computed tomography were used for the diagnoses. There were TCR beta CDR3 regions amplified from RNA transcripts. HTBI primers were used for first-round RT-PCR of the TCR CDR3. MiXCR was run by TCRdb on the multiplex PCR reads, yielding one entry per CDR3 protein. The sample holds fewer than 500,000 distinct CDR3 sequences, about 14% seen once. This clonotype was picked up many times. V was cut by 4 bases and J by 3 bases, with 13 bases left in between. CDR1 is SNHLY and CDR2 is FYNNEI in the germline V gene. The CDR3 extends over 15 amino acids.

Specimen: blood. This rearrangement joins TRBV2 to TRBJ2-1; TRBD1 might be the D (6 bases). The origin of this receptor is a woman in her 30s with Graves' ophthalmopathy. The CDR3 DNA sequence: TGTGCCAGCAGTGCGCCACCGGGACACTACAATGAGCAGTTCTTC. It yields the protein CASSAPPGHYNEQFF.